The entry that follows covers one T cell receptor beta chain sequence. A much bigger clone sits one base away, suggesting this may be a read error. The data stem from a study of identical twins. MiXCR was run by TCRdb on the 5' RACE reads, yielding one entry per CDR3 protein. The sample includes roughly 1,500,000 distinct CDR3 sequences, 25% to 35% of them seen just once. Germline-derived CDR1 and CDR2 are SGHTA and FQGNSA. The CDR3 consists of 11 residues. V was shortened by 8 bases and J by 9 bases, with 11 bases between the two germline ends. The source is a newborn girl in good health. J is TRBJ2-1 and V is TRBV7-2, with D hard to call. What was sequenced was cord blood. The CDR3 bases are TGTGCCAGCGGCTCCGATCTTGAGCAGTTCTTC. It is translated as CASGSDLEQFF.